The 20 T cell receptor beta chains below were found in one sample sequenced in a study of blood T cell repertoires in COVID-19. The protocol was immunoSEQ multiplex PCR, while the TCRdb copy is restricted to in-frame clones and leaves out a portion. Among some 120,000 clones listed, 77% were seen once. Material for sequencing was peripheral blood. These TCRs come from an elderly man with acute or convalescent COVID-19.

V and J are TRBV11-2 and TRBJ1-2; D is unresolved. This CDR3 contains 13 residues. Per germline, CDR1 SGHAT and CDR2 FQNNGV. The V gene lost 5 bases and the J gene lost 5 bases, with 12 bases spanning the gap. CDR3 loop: CASSGRGFYGYTF. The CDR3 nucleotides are TGTGCCAGCAGCGGACGAGGGTTTTATGGCTACACCTTC.

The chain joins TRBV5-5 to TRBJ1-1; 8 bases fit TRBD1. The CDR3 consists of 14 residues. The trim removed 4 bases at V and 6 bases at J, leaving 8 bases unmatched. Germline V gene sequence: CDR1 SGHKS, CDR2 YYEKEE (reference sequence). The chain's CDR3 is CASSKQGDGSEAFF. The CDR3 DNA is TGTGCCAGCAGCAAACAGGGGGACGGGTCTGAAGCTTTCTTT.

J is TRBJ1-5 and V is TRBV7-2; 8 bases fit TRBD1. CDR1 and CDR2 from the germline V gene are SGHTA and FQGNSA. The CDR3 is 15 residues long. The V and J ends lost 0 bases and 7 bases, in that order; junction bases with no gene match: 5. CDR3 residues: CASSLAPGGWQPQHF. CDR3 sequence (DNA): TGTGCCAGCAGCTTAGCGCCAGGGGGCTGGCAGCCCCAGCATTTT.

DNA for the CDR3: TGTGCCAGCAGTCTTGAGACTAGGTTTGCCGGGGAGCTGTTTTTT. It translates to CASSLETRFAGELFF. This chain uses TRBV6-6 with TRBJ2-2, with D tentatively TRBD2 (6 bases). This CDR3 region has 15 residues. V gave up 5 bases and J gave up 6 bases, with 16 bases separating them. CDR1 is MNHNY, CDR2 SVGAGI, per germline (reference sequence).

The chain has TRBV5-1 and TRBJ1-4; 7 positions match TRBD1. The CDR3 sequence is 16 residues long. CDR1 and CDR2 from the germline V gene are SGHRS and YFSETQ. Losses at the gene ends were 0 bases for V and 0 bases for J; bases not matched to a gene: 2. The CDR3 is CASSLGTGATNEKLFF. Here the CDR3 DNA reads TGCGCCAGCAGCTTGGGGACAGGTGCAACTAATGAAAAACTGTTTTTT.

CDR3 sequence: CASSLGAARGGEQFF. The CDR3 DNA reads as TGCGCCAGCAGCTTGGGGGCCGCCCGTGGTGGTGAGCAGTTCTTC. This chain links TRBV5-1 with TRBJ2-1; no clear D. The germline V gene encodes CDR1 SGHRS and CDR2 YFSETQ. The CDR3 is made up of 15 amino acids. V was cut by 0 bases and J by 9 bases, with 16 bases left in between.

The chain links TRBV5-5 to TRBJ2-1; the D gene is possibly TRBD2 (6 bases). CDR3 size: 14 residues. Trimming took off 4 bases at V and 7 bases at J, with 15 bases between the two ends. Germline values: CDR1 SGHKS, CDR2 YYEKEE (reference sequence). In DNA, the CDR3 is TGTGCCAGCAGCCAACCGGGACTGGCTAATGAGCAGTTCTTC. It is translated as CASSQPGLANEQFF. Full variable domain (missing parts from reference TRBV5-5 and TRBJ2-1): DAGVTQSPTHLIKTRGQQVTLRCSPISGHKSVSWYQQVLGQGPQFIFQYYEKEERGRGNFPDRFSARQFPNYSSELNVNALLLGDSALYLCASSQPGLANEQFFGPGTRLTVL.

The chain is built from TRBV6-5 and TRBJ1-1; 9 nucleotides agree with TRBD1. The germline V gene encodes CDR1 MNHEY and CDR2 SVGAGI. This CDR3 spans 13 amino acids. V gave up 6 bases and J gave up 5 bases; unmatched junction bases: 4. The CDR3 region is CASRLQGATEAFF. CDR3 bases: TGTGCCAGCAGATTACAGGGGGCTACTGAAGCTTTCTTT.

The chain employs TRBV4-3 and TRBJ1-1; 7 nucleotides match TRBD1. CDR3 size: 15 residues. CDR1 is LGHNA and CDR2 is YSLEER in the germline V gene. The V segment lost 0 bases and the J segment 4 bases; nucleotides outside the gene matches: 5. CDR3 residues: CASSQEDRAATEAFF. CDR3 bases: TGCGCCAGCAGCCAAGAAGACAGGGCGGCCACTGAAGCTTTCTTT.

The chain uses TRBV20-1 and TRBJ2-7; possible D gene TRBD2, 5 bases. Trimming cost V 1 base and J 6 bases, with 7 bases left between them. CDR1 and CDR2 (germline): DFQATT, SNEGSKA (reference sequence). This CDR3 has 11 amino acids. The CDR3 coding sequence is TGCAGTGCTAGAGCGGCGGGCGAGCAGTACTTC. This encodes CSARAAGEQYF.

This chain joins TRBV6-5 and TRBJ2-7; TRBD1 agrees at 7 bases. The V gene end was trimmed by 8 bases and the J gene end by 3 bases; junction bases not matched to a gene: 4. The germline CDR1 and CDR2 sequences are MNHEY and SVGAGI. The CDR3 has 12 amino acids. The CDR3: CASQGQSYEQYF. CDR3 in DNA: TGTGCCAGCCAGGGACAGAGCTACGAGCAGTACTTC.

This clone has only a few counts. CDR3 in DNA: TGTGCCAGCAGTGCTCGCGGGGGGTCCCAAGAGACCCAGTACTTC. This codes for CASSARGGSQETQYF. The chain carries TRBV2 and TRBJ2-5, with 8 bases identical to TRBD2. The ends lost 4 bases at V and 1 base at J; junction bases unmatched: 5. Looked up from germline, CDR1 is SNHLY and CDR2 is FYNNEI. The CDR3 runs to 15 residues.

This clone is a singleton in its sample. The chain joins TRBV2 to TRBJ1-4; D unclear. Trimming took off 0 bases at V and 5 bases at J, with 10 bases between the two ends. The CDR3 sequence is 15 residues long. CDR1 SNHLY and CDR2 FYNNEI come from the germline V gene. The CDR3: CASSEARTANEKLFF. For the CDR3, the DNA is TGTGCCAGCAGTGAAGCGCGCACAGCAAATGAAAAACTGTTTTTT.

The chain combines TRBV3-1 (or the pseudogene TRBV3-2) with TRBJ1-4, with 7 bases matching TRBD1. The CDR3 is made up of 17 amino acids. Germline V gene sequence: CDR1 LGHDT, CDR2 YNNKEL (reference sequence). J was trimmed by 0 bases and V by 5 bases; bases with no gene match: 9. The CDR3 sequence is CASSNSGQRTTNEKLFF. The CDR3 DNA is TGTGCCAGCAGCAACTCGGGACAGCGAACAACTAATGAAAAACTGTTTTTT.

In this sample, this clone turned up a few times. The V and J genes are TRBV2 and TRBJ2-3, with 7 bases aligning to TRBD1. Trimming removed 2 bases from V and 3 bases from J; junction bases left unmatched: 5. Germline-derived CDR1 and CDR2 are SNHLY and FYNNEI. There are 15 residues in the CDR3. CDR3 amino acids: CASSERQGQTDTQYF. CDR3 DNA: TGTGCCAGCAGTGAAAGACAGGGACAGACAGATACGCAGTATTTT.

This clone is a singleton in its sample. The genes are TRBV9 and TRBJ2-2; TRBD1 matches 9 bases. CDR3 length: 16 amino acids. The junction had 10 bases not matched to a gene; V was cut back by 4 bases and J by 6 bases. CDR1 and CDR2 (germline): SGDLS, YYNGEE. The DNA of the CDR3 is TGTGCCAGCAGCCCCACCGGGACAGGGTTGGCCGGGGAGCTGTTTTTT. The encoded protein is CASSPTGTGLAGELFF.

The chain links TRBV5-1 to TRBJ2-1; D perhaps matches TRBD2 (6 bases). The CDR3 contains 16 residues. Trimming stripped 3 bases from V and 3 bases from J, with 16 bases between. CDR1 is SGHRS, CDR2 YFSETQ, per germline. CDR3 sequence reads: CASSSATSGGYNEQFF. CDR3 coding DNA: TGCGCCAGCAGCTCCGCGACTAGTGGGGGCTACAATGAGCAGTTCTTC.

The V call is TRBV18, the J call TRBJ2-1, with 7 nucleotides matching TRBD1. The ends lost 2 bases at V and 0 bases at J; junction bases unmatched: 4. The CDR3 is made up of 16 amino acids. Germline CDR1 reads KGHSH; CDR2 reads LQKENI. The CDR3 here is CASSPVRDSSYNEQFF. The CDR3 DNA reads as TGTGCCAGCTCACCAGTCCGGGACAGCTCCTACAATGAGCAGTTCTTC.

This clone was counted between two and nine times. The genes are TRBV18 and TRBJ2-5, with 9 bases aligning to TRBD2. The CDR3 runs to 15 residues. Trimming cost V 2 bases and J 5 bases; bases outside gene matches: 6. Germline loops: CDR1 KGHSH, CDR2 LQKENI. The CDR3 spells CASSPLAGAAETQYF. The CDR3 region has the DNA TGTGCCAGCTCACCATTAGCGGGGGCGGCCGAGACCCAGTACTTC.

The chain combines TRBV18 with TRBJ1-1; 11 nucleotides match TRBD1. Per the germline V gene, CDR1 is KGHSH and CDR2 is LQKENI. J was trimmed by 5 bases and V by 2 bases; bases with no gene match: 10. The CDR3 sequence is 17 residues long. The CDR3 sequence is CASSPKTVDRGQTEAFF. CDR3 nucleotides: TGTGCCAGCTCACCAAAGACTGTGGACAGGGGGCAAACTGAAGCTTTCTTT.